Following are 32 T cell receptor beta chains from one sample sequenced in a study of human T cells and chemical hapten exposure. The time point was: patch test 2, 6 weeks after DPC sensitization. As for treatment: therapeutic diphenylcyclopropenone sensitization with weekly scalp DPC. Researchers extracted total RNA from unfractionated whole blood. Each CDR3 protein gets one entry after TCRdb re-called the RACE reads with MiXCR. Of roughly 40,000 distinct CDR3 sequences in the sample, roughly 9% were seen once. The material was whole blood, obtained in connection with sensitization to the hapten diphenylcyclopropenone (DPC). All receptors come from a woman aged 25 to 45 with alopecia areata. Some clones in this sample may be carry-over from other donors' samples.

In its sample, this clonotype was seen many times. The chain employs TRBV5-4 and TRBJ2-3; 8 nucleotides match TRBD2. The CDR3 is 15 amino acids. V gave up 3 bases and J gave up 0 bases; unmatched junction bases: 3. The germline V gene has CDR1 SGHNT and CDR2 YYREEE (reference sequence). CDR3: CASSYSGASTDTQYF. CDR3 nucleotides: TGTGCCAGCAGCTATAGCGGGGCCAGCACAGATACGCAGTATTTT.

V is TRBV7-9 and J is TRBJ2-3; D tentatively fits TRBD1 or TRBD2 (5 bases each). In germline, CDR1 is SEHNR, CDR2 FQNEAQ (reference sequence). With 0 bases removed from V and 0 bases from J, the gap between germline ends came to 10 bases. The CDR3 extends over 16 amino acids. As DNA, the CDR3 is TGTGCCAGCAGCTTAGCGGGGGATACTAGCACAGATACGCAGTATTTT. Translating gives CASSLAGDTSTDTQYF.

In its sample, this clonotype was seen many times. The chain combines TRBV3-1 with TRBJ1-5; 7 bases agree with TRBD1. The V and J ends lost 3 bases and 0 bases, in that order; junction bases with no gene match: 2. Germline lookup yields CDR1 LGHDT and CDR2 YNNKEL (reference sequence). The CDR3 sequence is 15 residues long. CDR3 sequence reads: CASSHGTASNQPQHF. CDR3 sequence (DNA): TGTGCCAGCAGCCACGGGACAGCTAGCAATCAGCCCCAGCATTTT.

The genes are TRBV6-5 and TRBJ1-2; the D is unclear. This CDR3 region has 11 residues. Germline V gives CDR1 MNHEY, CDR2 SVGAGI. Trimming shortened V by 9 bases and J by 12 bases, and 17 bases separated the two germline ends. CDR3 sequence reads: CASRYKARDTF. The DNA of the CDR3 is TGTGCCAGTCGTTACAAAGCCCGTGACACCTTC.

This clonotype was seen a handful of times. V and J are TRBV6-4 and TRBJ2-3; D perhaps matches TRBD2 (5 bases). Between the trimmed V and J ends, which lost 4 bases and 7 bases, there was a span of 18 bases. The germline V gene encodes CDR1 MRHNA and CDR2 SNTAGT. The CDR3 totals 15 residues. This CDR3 is CASSALAGVLYTQYF. CDR3 in DNA: TGTGCCAGCAGTGCGCTAGCTGGGGTTTTGTATACGCAGTATTTT.

The DNA for the CDR3 is TGTGCCAGCGCAAACCTTAATCAGCCCCAGCATTTT. Protein product: CASANLNQPQHF. The V and J genes are TRBV6-6 and TRBJ1-5, with no clear D. The V gene lost 8 bases and the J gene lost 4 bases, with 9 bases spanning the gap. The CDR3 sequence is 12 residues long. The germline V gene has CDR1 MNHNY and CDR2 SVGAGI (reference sequence).

This sequence joins TRBV6-6 and TRBJ2-5; 10 bases fit TRBD1. The V and J ends lost 4 bases and 4 bases, in that order; junction bases with no gene match: 6. Germline V gene sequence: CDR1 MNHNY, CDR2 SVGAGI (reference sequence). The CDR3 has 15 residues. The CDR3 loop reads CASSWRQGAGETQYF. The CDR3 region has the DNA TGTGCCAGCAGTTGGCGACAGGGGGCGGGAGAGACCCAGTACTTC.

This clonotype has more than one count but fewer than ten. The chain combines TRBV9 with TRBJ1-3; D unclear. The V end was cut by 0 bases, the J end by 0 bases, with 7 bases between. CDR1 is SGDLS, CDR2 YYNGEE, per germline. The CDR3 totals 15 residues. CDR3 sequence (DNA): TGTGCCAGCAGCGTAGACCACTACTCTGGAAACACCATATATTTT. Translated: CASSVDHYSGNTIYF. The whole variable domain, remainder taken from reference TRBV9 and TRBJ1-3, is DSGVTQTPKHLITATGQRVTLRCSPRSGDLSVYWYQQSLDQGLQFLIQYYNGEERAKGNILERFSAQQFPDLHSELNLSSLELGDSALYFCASSVDHYSGNTIYFGEGSWLTVV.

This clonotype has more than one count but fewer than ten. The V gene is TRBV9, the J gene TRBJ1-1; possible D gene TRBD1, 6 bases. Germline lookup yields CDR1 SGDLS and CDR2 YYNGEE. Deletions cut 0 bases from V and 1 base from J, with 19 bases between. This CDR3 is 18 amino acids long. The chain's CDR3 is CASSVDTGAALPNTEAFF. The DNA of the CDR3 is TGTGCCAGCAGCGTAGATACGGGGGCTGCCCTCCCGAACACTGAAGCTTTCTTT.

Concerning this clonotype: One junction end disagrees with the germline gene, perhaps due to a read error. This sequence joins TRBV10-3 and TRBJ2-2; D possibly corresponds to TRBD2 (5 bases). Germline loops: CDR1 ENHRY, CDR2 SYGVKD. The CDR3 runs 15 residues. CDR3 in amino acids: CAISEGAGPTGERFF. For the CDR3, the DNA is TGTGCCATCAGTGAAGGCGCCGGGCCGACCGGGGAGCGGTTTTTT.

This clonotype came up many times. J is TRBJ2-3 and V is TRBV4-1; D unclear. CDR1 and CDR2 from the germline V gene are MGHRA and YSYEKL. Trimming took off 0 bases at V and 0 bases at J, with 10 bases between the two ends. The CDR3 is made up of 16 amino acids. CDR3 residues: CASSQDGLVSTDTQYF. The CDR3 DNA reads TGCGCCAGCAGCCAAGATGGTCTAGTAAGCACAGATACGCAGTATTTT.

This clonotype occurred a few times. The chain recombines TRBV30 with TRBJ1-1, with a possible D match to TRBD1 (5 bases). Trimming left V 0 bases short and J 7 bases short, with 9 bases between. The germline CDR1 and CDR2 sequences are GTSNPN and SVGIG (reference sequence). The CDR3 has 12 residues. CDR3 protein: CAWSVSGVEAFF. In DNA form, the CDR3 reads TGTGCCTGGAGTGTTTCGGGGGTTGAAGCTTTCTTT.

This clonotype was counted only a few times. The V gene is TRBV5-1, the J gene TRBJ1-2, with 10 bases aligning to TRBD1. This CDR3 contains 15 residues. Trimming at V came to 0 bases and at J to 3 bases, leaving 2 bases not matched to a gene. Germline lookup yields CDR1 SGHRS and CDR2 YFSETQ. CDR3 in amino acids: CASSLETGGDYGYTF. Written as DNA, the CDR3 is TGCGCCAGCAGCTTGGAGACAGGGGGCGACTATGGCTACACCTTC.

This sequence joins TRBV7-2 and TRBJ1-1, with 7 bases that match TRBD1. The V and J ends lost 6 bases and 4 bases, in that order; junction bases with no gene match: 8. The CDR3 contains 14 residues. Germline CDR1 is SGHTA and CDR2 is FQGNSA. Here the CDR3 DNA reads TGTGCCAGCAGTAAGGGGGCGCGCGGCACTGAAGCTTTCTTT. The encoded protein is CASSKGARGTEAFF.

This clonotype was seen repeatedly, ten times or more. The V and J genes are TRBV6-2 or TRBV6-3 and TRBJ2-1; 12 bases are shared with TRBD2. V was pared by 5 bases and J by 5 bases, with 7 bases of the junction left unmatched. This CDR3 spans 16 amino acids. Looked up from germline, CDR1 is MNHEY and CDR2 is SVGEGT. The CDR3 coding sequence is TGTGCCAGCAGTCCCCTAGCGGGGGGGCCGCACAATGAGCAGTTCTTC. Its protein is CASSPLAGGPHNEQFF.

This clonotype was seen ten or more times. This rearrangement joins TRBV6-6 to TRBJ1-5; TRBD1 aligns across 11 bases. V shed 6 bases, J shed 0 bases, and the junction held 10 bases outside the gene matches. Germline V CDR1 and CDR2: MNHNY, SVGAGI (reference sequence). The CDR3 sequence is 18 residues long. In DNA, the CDR3 is TGTGCCAGCAGAACCGGGACAGGGGGACTATATAGCAATCAGCCCCAGCATTTT. Translating it yields CASRTGTGGLYSNQPQHF.

The rearrangement uses TRBV11-1 and TRBJ2-2; D is perhaps TRBD2 (6 bases). Germline assignment: CDR1 SGHAT and CDR2 FQDESV (reference sequence). V was trimmed by 5 bases and J by 7 bases, leaving 20 bases between them. This CDR3 spans 16 amino acids. CDR3 nucleotide sequence: TGTGCCAGCAGCCCTGGTGGGCGGGGAGGCGGCGGGGAGCTGTTTTTT. It encodes CASSPGGRGGGGELFF.

The gene calls are TRBV7-9 and TRBJ2-2; a weak D match, TRBD2 (7 bases). Trimming removed 5 bases at V and 5 bases at J, with 18 bases between. The CDR3 is made up of 16 amino acids. Germline V lookup: CDR1 SEHNR, CDR2 FQNEAQ (reference sequence). The CDR3 bases are TGTGCCAGCAGCCCCGGATGGGGGGGCATAACCGGGGAGCTGTTTTTT. This codes for CASSPGWGGITGELFF.

This clonotype was seen at least ten times. CDR3 bases: TGTGCCAGCAGCATCGACAGGGACACTGAAGCTTTCTTT. This encodes CASSIDRDTEAFF. The V and J genes are TRBV7-7 and TRBJ1-1; 7 bases are shared with TRBD1. After removal of 5 bases from V and 3 bases from J, the junction contained 3 bases not matched to a gene. The CDR3 is 13 amino acids. The germline V gene encodes CDR1 SSHAT and CDR2 FNYEAQ (reference sequence). Looking up the rest from reference TRBV7-7 and TRBJ1-1 gives the full variable domain: GAGVSQSPRYKVTKRGQDVTLRCDPISSHATLYWYQQALGQGPEFLTYFNYEAQPDKSGLPSDRFSAERPEGSISTLTIQRTEQRDSAMYRCASSIDRDTEAFFGQGTRLTVV.

There are a few counts of this clonotype. The chain combines TRBV28 with TRBJ2-7; D uncertain. V was trimmed by 7 bases and J by 1 base, leaving 11 bases between them. Germline assignment: CDR1 MDHEN and CDR2 SYDVKM. The CDR3 is 13 residues long. The DNA of the CDR3 is TGTGCCAGCAACCCTCCCAGATCCTACGAGCAGTACTTC. Its translation: CASNPPRSYEQYF.

This clonotype has just a few counts. This chain links TRBV29-1 with TRBJ2-7; unclear D gene. Trimming removed 4 bases at V and 5 bases at J, with 15 bases between. The CDR3 loop spans 13 amino acids. Germline V lookup: CDR1 SQVTM, CDR2 ANQGSEA. The CDR3 DNA is TGCAGCGTTGGTCCCCCGGTCGTCAACGAGCAGTACTTC. Amino acids: CSVGPPVVNEQYF.

In its sample, this clonotype was seen a few times. V and J are TRBV6-2 or TRBV6-3 and TRBJ2-3, with 7 bases identical to TRBD1. Germline assignment: CDR1 MNHEY and CDR2 SVGEGT. The CDR3 has 16 residues. V dropped 2 bases and J dropped 4; count of bases not matched to a gene: 9. CDR3 residues: CASSYLAGGTADTQYF. For the CDR3, the DNA is TGTGCCAGCAGTTACCTCGCAGGGGGAACTGCAGATACGCAGTATTTT.

Only a few counts were recorded for this clonotype. The CDR3 reads CASSPLGPYEQYF. The CDR3 bases are TGCGCCAGCAGTCCGCTCGGACCGTACGAGCAGTACTTC. V is TRBV5-1 and J is TRBJ2-7; D is ambiguous. The CDR3 contains 13 residues. The V gene's germline CDR1 is SGHRS and CDR2 YFSETQ. Trimming left V 5 bases short and J 4 bases short, with 13 bases between.

This clonotype was seen repeatedly, ten times or more. The chain couples TRBV24-1 to TRBJ2-5, with D possibly matching TRBD2 (5 bases). The CDR3 totals 16 residues. V lost 3 bases, J lost 2 bases, and 15 bases lay in between. The germline V gene encodes CDR1 KGHDR and CDR2 SFDVKD. Here the CDR3 DNA reads TGTGCCACCAGTGATCCCTATCTCCGCGGGCAAGAGACCCAGTACTTC. Protein product: CATSDPYLRGQETQYF.

This clonotype was detected ten times or more. This chain uses TRBV20-1 with TRBJ1-1; the D is unclear. The V gene lost 3 bases and the J gene lost 1 base, with 9 bases spanning the gap. Germline values: CDR1 DFQATT, CDR2 SNEGSKA (reference sequence). This CDR3 has 13 amino acids. Written as DNA, the CDR3 is TGCAGTGCTAGGGAAGGTTGGAACACTGAAGCTTTCTTT. It specifies CSAREGWNTEAFF.

This clonotype appeared many times. CDR3 protein: CASSWDRVYEQYF. In nucleotides, the CDR3 is TGTGCCAGCAGCTGGGACAGGGTCTACGAGCAGTACTTC. The chain is built from TRBV5-5 and TRBJ2-7, with 9 bases that match TRBD1. V shed 3 bases, J shed 3 bases, and the junction held 1 base outside the gene matches. CDR3 length: 13 amino acids. Germline V lookup: CDR1 SGHKS, CDR2 YYEKEE (reference sequence).

This clonotype was counted at least ten times. The chain recombines TRBV5-4 with TRBJ2-1; 9 nucleotides match TRBD2. V shed 5 bases, J shed 8 bases, and the junction held 8 bases outside the gene matches. Germline V CDR1 and CDR2: SGHNT, YYREEE (reference sequence). CDR3 length equals 14 residues. The CDR3: CASSLAGAGHEQFF. CDR3 DNA sequence: TGTGCCAGCAGTTTAGCGGGGGCGGGCCATGAGCAGTTCTTC. Variable domain in full (rest from reference TRBV5-4 and TRBJ2-1): ETGVTQSPTHLIKTRGQQVTLRCSSQSGHNTVSWYQQALGQGPQFIFQYYREEENGRGNFPPRFSGLQFPNYSSELNVNALELDDSALYLCASSLAGAGHEQFFGPGTRLTVL.

This clonotype was seen a few times. The chain uses TRBV2 and TRBJ1-5; 7 bases align to TRBD1. Germline V CDR1 and CDR2: SNHLY, FYNNEI. The CDR3 consists of 17 residues. After removal of 1 base from V and 0 bases from J, the junction contained 6 bases not matched to a gene. The CDR3 protein is CASSEEGALYSNQPQHF. DNA for the CDR3: TGTGCCAGCAGTGAAGAGGGGGCTCTATATAGCAATCAGCCCCAGCATTTT.

A note on this clonotype: Possible read error: a much larger clone is one base away. This chain links TRBV29-1 with TRBJ2-1; 7 bases agree with TRBD1. Looked up from germline, CDR1 is SQVTM and CDR2 is ANQGSEA. Trimming at V came to 4 bases and at J to 2 bases, leaving 8 bases not matched to a gene. CDR3 length: 15 amino acids. In DNA form, the CDR3 reads TGCAGCGTTGGAGGACAGGCGGGTCCCTACAATGAGCAGTTCTTC. Its translation: CSVGGQAGPYNEQFF.

The table lists this clonotype with many counts. The J gene is TRBJ2-5, the V gene TRBV30, with D maybe TRBD1 (6 bases). The CDR3 covers 11 residues. V gave up 0 bases and J gave up 7 bases, with 6 bases separating them. CDR1 and CDR2 (germline): GTSNPN, SVGIG (reference sequence). In DNA, the CDR3 is TGTGCCTGGAGTGTACAGGGGACCCAGTACTTC. Translated, it gives CAWSVQGTQYF.

This clonotype was seen repeatedly, ten times or more. This chain joins TRBV4-3 and TRBJ2-7, with no clear D. The CDR3 covers 17 residues. Trimming shortened V by 3 bases and J by 4 bases, and 22 bases separated the two germline ends. Germline V CDR1 and CDR2: LGHNA, YSLEER. The DNA for the CDR3 is TGCGCCAGCAGCCAGTCATCGGCAGCCCTCCGATCTTACGAGCAGTACTTC. Translation: CASSQSSAALRSYEQYF.

This clonotype was counted a few times. This chain connects TRBV2 to TRBJ2-3; TRBD1 aligns across 7 bases. The CDR3 is 14 amino acids. Trimming took 6 bases from V and 4 from J; bases not matched to a gene: 7. Germline CDR1 is SNHLY and CDR2 is FYNNEI. The CDR3 is CASRRQGHPDTQYF. The CDR3 DNA sequence: TGTGCCAGCAGAAGACAGGGCCACCCAGATACGCAGTATTTT.